One TCR beta chain is described in this entry. Its antigen is currently not known. No per-base quality is available; no much larger clone lies one base away. The V end gives up 5 bases and the J end 6 bases, leaving 8 bases in the junction not matched to a gene. The CDR3, from cysteine to phenylalanine, totals 14 residues. Only CDR3 DNA remains: 42 bases, in frame from the first base. In the germline V gene (reference sequence), CDR1 corresponds to LNHDA and CDR2 to SQIVND. Patients with autoimmune disease history or receiving systemic immunosuppression were excluded from the trial. Peripheral blood for TCR sequencing was collected from all dose cohorts at baseline, on cycle 4 day 1, and on cycle 7 day 1. Samples came from an open-label, multicenter, first-in-human phase I dose-escalation trial of ivuxolimab. Adults with locally advanced or metastatic head and neck squamous cell, hepatocellular, melanoma or renal cell carcinoma were enrolled in the trial. CD4+ and CD8+ T cells were sorted separately from peripheral blood before TCR sequencing.

The data originate from a study of OX40 agonist ivuxolimab in advanced cancers. At the level of the whole study: Ivuxolimab was an agonistic, fully human IgG2 monoclonal antibody directed against OX40 (CD134), a costimulatory receptor. Intravenous ivuxolimab was administered to patients every 2 weeks at six dose levels: 0.01, 0.1, 0.3, 1.5, 3 and 10 mg/kg. Of the approximately 53 patients in dose escalation, 19 had hepatocellular carcinoma, some 15 had melanoma, 9 had renal cell carcinoma and 9 had head and neck cancer. The dose-escalation cohort was roughly 83% male with a mean age of approximately 60 years, ranging from roughly 23 to 79. Patients were allowed to have had prior anti-PD-1, anti-PD-L1 or anti-CTLA-4 therapy, and 40% to 45% of the dose-escalation patients had previously received checkpoint inhibitors. Partial responses occurred in three dose-escalation patients, of whom one had hepatocellular carcinoma and two had cutaneous melanoma. The point of sequencing TCRbeta in the periphery was to test whether ivuxolimab changed TCR sequence diversity and drove clonal T-cell expansion. The paper covers the monotherapy dose-escalation part of the phase I ivuxolimab trial, which included N ≈ 57 patients. Study-wide conclusions, independent of this receptor: Low levels of normalized T-cell clonal expansion were also seen in some patients who did not respond. Partial responders in the 0.1-3.0 mg/kg groups had among the lowest normalized peripheral clonal expansion, especially among CD8+ T cells. At doses of 0.1 to 3.0 mg/kg, clonal expansion of both CD4+ and CD8+ T cells in blood was seen between baseline and week 6. After ivuxolimab, more expanded clones were found on average in CD8+ T cells than in CD4+ T cells. The antigen specificity of the peripheral T cells that underwent clonal expansion was not determined.

Genomic DNA was isolated from the sorted cells so that the TCRbeta CDR3 region could be sequenced. TCRbeta CDR3 regions were sequenced using the immunoSEQ Assay. The table was pulled from immuneACCESS by TCRdb, which kept in-frame rearrangements only. Such tables lose some clones; where checked, under half of the loss comes from unresolved V genes, and the rest has no known cause. For this sample the table gives some 35,000 clones, of which roughly 89% were detected only once. Of the sample, about 9% falls within the top ten clones. The material was CD4+ or CD8+ T cells sorted from blood, obtained in a trial of the OX40 agonist ivuxolimab. This TCR was sampled from an adult with an advanced solid tumor such as melanoma, head and neck, liver or kidney cancer. The sequence joins TRBV19 to TRBJ1-2; 8 central nucleotides agree with TRBD1. The DNA reads TGTGCCAGTAGTGTTCGGACAGGGAGAGATGGCTACACCTTC. Protein translation: CASSVRTGRDGYTF.